This note documents a single T cell receptor (beta chain) sequence. No cognate antigen has been identified for it. No base quality information exists; no much larger clone differs at one position. The library was generated by 5' RACE. The run used an Illumina HiSeq 2500. The second PCR ran for roughly 7 to 11 cycles and used a J-beta primer mix along with a sample-barcoded 5' primer. Each TCR beta cDNA molecule received a unique molecular identifier from a template-switch 5' adaptor carrying 12 random nucleotides. At least 2.5 million CDR3-containing paired-end reads were obtained from each sample. First-strand cDNA was synthesized from all RNA with the Mint cDNA synthesis kit, primed by a TRBC-specific oligonucleotide. Following uracil-DNA glycosylase treatment, all cDNA underwent a first 18-cycle PCR with the universal primers M1SS and BC2_uni_R. In the paper's pipeline: Each sample was normalized by randomly selecting 1 million high-quality reads, each carrying a distinct molecular identifier. Reads sharing molecular identifiers were discarded rather than binned into consensus sequences. MiTCR, set to a Q25 quality threshold and the strictest error-elimination algorithm, was used for CDR3 identification, clonotype clustering and error correction. A nonparametric unseen species model using Euler transformation provided a lower-bound estimate of total TCR beta diversity. In-frame beta chains were kept once TCRdb had trimmed the public reads at Q25 with fastp and called clones with MiXCR. CDR3 protein sequences are deduplicated, and each keeps its most common genes and DNA. It is TCRdb's table, rather than the study itself, that gives the V and J calls and clone size. The sample table holds 1.5 million to 2 million distinct CDR3 sequences, of which roughly 32% were seen once. The ten largest make up 11% of the sample.

This sample is part of a study of blood T cells in healthy people across ages (dated by TCRdb to about 2015). Concerning the study at large: In model experiments, template switching captured about one uniquely barcoded TCR beta cDNA molecule for every two T cells. To track age-related changes in TCR beta repertoire diversity, the study relied on deep sequencing normalized with unique cDNA molecular identifiers. The donors were divided into four age groups: young (average around 17 years), middle-aged (about 41), aged (roughly 66) and long-lived (around 87). To avoid experimental bias, donors of different ages were randomly spread across the sequencing lanes. Using the same blood draw, the study looked at two additional independent replicas of 1 million unique cDNA reads for two donors, one aged 18 to 30 and the other aged 80 or older.

The CDR3 spans 14 residues, from the cysteine through the phenylalanine. The DNA shown is the 42-base CDR3, in frame from base 1. Per the germline V gene (reference sequence), SGHNT is the CDR1 and YYREEE is the CDR2. The junction shows trimming of 4 bases on V and 4 bases on J, plus 11 bases between the germline ends. Systemically healthy Caucasian individuals from Russia, approximately 39 in total and aged roughly 6 to 100 years, were included as donors. Approximately 11 milliliters of peripheral blood were drawn from each donor into EDTA-treated Vacutainer tubes. Ficoll-Paque density-gradient centrifugation was used to isolate PBMCs, with at least 6 million obtained per sample. Trizol reagent was used to extract total RNA from PBMCs, with at least 5.5 micrograms per sample. For every donor, an aliquot of PBMCs went through flow cytometry to measure the percentages of naive CD45RAhigh/CD27high T cells.

Study-wide conclusions, independent of this receptor: Donor CMV infection status was unknown, potentially confounding age-related changes in expanded clonotypes. As age increased, observed TCR beta diversity per million T cells dropped in a roughly linear way, and a significant reduction was already evident by age 40. The long-lived group showed more naive CD4+ T cells, fewer expanded clones and increased TCR diversity than the aged group, suggesting age selection. Conclusive comparison of naive and antigen-experienced compartments was prevented by the profiling of bulk unsorted PBMCs. Estimates of total diversity based on one million sequenced T cells were regarded as lower bounds and as underestimates. A strong correlation was found between observed TCR beta diversity and the percentage of naive T cells measured by flow cytometry.

Sequencing was performed on blood. The TCR was taken from a woman in her twenties or thirties in good health. The sequence joins TRBV5-4 to TRBJ2-2; confidence is insufficient to name the D gene. The DNA sequence follows: TGTGCCAGCAGCCATCCGACGGGCACCGGGGAGCTGTTTTTT. The resulting protein is CASSHPTGTGELFF.